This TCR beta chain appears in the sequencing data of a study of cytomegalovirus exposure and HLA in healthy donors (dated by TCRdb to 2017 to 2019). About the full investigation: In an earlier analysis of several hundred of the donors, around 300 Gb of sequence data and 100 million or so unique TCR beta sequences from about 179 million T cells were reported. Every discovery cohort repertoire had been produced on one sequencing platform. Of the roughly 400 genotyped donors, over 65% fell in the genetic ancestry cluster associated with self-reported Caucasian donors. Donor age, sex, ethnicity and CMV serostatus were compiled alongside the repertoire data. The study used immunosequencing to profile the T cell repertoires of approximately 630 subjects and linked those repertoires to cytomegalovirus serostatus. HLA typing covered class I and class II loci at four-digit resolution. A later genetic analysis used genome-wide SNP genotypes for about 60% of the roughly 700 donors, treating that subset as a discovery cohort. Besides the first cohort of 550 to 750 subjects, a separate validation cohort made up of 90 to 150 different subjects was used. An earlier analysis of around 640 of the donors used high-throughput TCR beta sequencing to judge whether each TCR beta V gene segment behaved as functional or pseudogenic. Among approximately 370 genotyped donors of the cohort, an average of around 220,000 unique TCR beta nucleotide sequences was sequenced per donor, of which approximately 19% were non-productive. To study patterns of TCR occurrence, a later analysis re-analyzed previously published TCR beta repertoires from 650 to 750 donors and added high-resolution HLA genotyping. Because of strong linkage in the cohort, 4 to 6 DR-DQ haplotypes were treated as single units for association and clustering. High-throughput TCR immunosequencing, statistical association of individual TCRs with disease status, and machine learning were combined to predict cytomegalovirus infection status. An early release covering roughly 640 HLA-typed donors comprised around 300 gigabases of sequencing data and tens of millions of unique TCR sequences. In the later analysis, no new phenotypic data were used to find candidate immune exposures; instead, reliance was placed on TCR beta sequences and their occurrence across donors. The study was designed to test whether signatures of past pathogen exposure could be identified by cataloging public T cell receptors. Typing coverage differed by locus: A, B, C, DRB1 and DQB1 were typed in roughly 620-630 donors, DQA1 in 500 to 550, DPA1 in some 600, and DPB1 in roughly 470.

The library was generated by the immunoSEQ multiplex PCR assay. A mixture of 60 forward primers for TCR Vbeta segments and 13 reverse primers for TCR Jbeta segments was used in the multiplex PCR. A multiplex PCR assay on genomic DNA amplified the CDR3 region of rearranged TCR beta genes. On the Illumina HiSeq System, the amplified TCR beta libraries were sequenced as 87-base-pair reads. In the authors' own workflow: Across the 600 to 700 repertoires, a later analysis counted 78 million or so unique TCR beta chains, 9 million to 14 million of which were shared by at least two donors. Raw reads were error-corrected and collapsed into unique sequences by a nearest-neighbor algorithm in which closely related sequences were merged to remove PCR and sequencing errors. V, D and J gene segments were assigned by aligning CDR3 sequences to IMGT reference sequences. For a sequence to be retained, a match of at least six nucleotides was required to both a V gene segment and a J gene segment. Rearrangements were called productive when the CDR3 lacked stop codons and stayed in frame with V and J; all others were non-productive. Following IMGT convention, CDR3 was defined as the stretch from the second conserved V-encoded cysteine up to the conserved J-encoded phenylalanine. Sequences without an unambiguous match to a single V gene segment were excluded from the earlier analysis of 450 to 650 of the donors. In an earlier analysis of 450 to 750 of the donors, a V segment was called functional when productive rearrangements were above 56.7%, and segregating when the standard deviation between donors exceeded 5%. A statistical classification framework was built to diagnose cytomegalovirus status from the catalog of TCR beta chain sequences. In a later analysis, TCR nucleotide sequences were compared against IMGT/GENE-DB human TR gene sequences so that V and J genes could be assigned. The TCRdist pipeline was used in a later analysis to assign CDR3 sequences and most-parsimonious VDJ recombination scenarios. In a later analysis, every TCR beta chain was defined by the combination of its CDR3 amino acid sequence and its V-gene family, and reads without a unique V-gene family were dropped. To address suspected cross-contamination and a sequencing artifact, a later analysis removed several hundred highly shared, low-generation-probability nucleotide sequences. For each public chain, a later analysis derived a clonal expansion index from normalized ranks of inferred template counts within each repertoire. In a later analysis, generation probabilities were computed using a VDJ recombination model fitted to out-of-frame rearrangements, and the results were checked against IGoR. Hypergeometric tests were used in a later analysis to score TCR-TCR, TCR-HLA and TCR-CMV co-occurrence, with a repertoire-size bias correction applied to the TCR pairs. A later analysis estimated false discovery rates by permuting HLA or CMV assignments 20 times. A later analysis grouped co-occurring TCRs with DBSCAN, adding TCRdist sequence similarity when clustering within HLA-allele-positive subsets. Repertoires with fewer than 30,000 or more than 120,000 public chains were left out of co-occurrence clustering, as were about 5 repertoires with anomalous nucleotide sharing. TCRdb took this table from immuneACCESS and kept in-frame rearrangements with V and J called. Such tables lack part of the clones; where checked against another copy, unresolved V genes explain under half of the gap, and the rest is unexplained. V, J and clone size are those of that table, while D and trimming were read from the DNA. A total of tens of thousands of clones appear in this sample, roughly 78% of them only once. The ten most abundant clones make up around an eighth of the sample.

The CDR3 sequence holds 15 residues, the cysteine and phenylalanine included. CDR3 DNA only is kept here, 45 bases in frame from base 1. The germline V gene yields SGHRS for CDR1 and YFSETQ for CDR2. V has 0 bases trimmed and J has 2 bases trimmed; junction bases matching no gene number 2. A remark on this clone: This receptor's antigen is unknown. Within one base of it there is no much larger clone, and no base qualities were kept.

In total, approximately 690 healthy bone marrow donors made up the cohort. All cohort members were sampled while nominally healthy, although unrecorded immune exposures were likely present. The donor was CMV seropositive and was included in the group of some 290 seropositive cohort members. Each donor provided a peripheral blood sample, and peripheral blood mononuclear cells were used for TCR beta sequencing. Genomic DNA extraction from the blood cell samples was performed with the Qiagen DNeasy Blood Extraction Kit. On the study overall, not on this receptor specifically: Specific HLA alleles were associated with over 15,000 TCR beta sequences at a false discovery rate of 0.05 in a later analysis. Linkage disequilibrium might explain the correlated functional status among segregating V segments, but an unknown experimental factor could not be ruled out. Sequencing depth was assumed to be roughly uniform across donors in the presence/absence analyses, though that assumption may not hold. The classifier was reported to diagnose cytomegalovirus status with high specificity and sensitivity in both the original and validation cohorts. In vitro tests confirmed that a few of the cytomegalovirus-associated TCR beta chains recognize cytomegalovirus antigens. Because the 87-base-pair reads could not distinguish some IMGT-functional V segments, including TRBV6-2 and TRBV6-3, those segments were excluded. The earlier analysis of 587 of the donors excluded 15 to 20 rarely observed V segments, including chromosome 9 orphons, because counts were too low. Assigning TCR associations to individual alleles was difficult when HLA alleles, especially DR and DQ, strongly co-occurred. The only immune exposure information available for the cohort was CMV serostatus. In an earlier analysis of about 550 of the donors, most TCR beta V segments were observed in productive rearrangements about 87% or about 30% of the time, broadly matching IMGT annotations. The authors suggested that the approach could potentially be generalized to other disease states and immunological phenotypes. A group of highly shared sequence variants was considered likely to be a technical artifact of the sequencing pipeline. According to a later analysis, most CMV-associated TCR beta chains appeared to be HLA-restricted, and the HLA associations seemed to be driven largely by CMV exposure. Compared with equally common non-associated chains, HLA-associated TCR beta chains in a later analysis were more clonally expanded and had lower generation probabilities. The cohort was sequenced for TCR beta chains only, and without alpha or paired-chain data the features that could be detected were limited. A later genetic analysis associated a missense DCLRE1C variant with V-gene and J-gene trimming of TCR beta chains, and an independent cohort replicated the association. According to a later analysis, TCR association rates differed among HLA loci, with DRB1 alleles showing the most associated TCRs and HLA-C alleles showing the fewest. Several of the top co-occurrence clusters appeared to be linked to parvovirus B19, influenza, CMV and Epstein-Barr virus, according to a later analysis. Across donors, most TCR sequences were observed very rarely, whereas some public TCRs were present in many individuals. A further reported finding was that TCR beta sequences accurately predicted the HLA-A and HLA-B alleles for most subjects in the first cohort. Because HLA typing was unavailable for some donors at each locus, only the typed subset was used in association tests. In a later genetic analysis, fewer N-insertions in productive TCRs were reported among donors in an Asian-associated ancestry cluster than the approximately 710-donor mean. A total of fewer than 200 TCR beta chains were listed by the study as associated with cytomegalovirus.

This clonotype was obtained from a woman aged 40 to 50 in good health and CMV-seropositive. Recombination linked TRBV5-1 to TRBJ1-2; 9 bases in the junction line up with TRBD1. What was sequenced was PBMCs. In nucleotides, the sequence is TGCGCCAGCAGCTTGGGGGGACAGGGAAACTATGGCTACACCTTC. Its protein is CASSLGGQGNYGYTF.